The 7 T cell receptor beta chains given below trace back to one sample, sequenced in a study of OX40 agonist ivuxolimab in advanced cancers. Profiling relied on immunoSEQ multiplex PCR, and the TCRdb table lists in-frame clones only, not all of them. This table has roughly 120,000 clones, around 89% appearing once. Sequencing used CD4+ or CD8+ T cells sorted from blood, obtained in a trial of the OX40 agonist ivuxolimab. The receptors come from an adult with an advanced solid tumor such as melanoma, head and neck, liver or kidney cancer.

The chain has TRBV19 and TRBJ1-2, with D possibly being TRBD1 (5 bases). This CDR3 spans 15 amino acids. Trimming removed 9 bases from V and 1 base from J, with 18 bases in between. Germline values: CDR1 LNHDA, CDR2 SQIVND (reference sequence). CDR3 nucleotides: TGTGCCAGCTCGGACAAGGGCGGAATTAACTATGGCTACACCTTC. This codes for CASSDKGGINYGYTF.

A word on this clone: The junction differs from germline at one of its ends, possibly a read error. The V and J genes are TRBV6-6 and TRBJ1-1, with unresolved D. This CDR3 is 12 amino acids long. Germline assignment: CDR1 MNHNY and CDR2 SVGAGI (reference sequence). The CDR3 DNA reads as TGTGCCAGCAGTTCCCAGAACCCTGAAGCTTTCTTT. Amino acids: CASSSQNPEAFF.

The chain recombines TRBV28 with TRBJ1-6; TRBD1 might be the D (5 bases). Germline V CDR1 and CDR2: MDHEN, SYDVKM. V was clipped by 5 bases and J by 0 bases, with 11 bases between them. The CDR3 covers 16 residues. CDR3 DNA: TGTGCCAGCAGTCCGGGACGGAGCTCCTATAATTCACCCCTCCACTTT. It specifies CASSPGRSSYNSPLHF.

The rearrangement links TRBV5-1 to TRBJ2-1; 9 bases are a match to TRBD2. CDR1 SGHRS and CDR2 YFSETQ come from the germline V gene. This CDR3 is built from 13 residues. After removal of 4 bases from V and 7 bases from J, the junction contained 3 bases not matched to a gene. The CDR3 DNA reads TGCGCCAGCAGCCCGAGCGGGGGGAATGAGCAGTTCTTC. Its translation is CASSPSGGNEQFF. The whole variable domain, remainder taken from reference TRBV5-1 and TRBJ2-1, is KAGVTQTPRYLIKTRGQQVTLSCSPISGHRSVSWYQQTPGQGLQFLFEYFSETQRNKGNFPGRFSGRQFSNSRSEMNVSTLELGDSALYLCASSPSGGNEQFFGPGTRLTVL.

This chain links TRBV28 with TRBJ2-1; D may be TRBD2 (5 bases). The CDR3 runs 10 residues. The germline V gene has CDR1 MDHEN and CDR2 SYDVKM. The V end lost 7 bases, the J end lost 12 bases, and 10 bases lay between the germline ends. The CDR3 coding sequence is TGTGCCAGCAAAGAGGGTCGGCAGTTCTTC. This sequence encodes CASKEGRQFF.

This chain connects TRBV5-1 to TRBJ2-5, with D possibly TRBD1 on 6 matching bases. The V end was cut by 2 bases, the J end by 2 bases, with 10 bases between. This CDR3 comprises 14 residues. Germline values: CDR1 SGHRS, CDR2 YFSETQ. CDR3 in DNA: TGCGCCAGCAGCTTCGGACAGCAACAAGAGACCCAGTACTTC. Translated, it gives CASSFGQQQETQYF.

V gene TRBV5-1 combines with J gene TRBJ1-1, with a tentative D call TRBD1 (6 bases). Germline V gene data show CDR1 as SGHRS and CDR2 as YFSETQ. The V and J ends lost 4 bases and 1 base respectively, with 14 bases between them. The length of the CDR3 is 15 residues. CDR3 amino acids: CASSRKQGGNTEAFF. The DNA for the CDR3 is TGCGCCAGCAGCCGAAAACAGGGAGGGAACACTGAAGCTTTCTTT.